In its sample, the clone carrying this TCR beta chain was seen a few times. Antigen: not known. The cDNA had a unique molecular identifier and a template-switch universal primer site. From the 5' RACE reads, TCRdb called clonotypes with MiXCR, one entry per CDR3 protein. The table has around 1.7 million distinct CDR3 sequences, about 32% seen once. Germline V gives CDR1 SGHRS, CDR2 YFSETQ. The CDR3 covers 14 residues. Trimming removed 4 bases at V and 5 bases at J, with 13 bases between. This record belongs to a study of identical twins. Study-level results: Those out-of-frame alpha sequences shared by twins showed an excess of low generation probability. It was possible that invariant MAIT and iNKT cells partly confounded the zero-insertion analyses.

In every case, the donor was a healthy Caucasian. The genes are TRBV5-1 and TRBJ1-5, with D perhaps TRBD1 (6 bases). The material sequenced was cord blood. This sequence originates from a newborn girl in good health. The CDR3 sequence: CASSPVGGHQPQHF. The CDR3 DNA reads TGCGCCAGCAGCCCGGTCGGGGGGCATCAGCCCCAGCATTTT.